The clone carrying this T cell receptor (beta chain) was seen only a few times. Each CDR3 protein gets one entry after TCRdb re-called the 5' RACE reads with MiXCR. The data contain some 560,000 distinct CDR3 sequences, around 9.6% of them singletons. The source of the sample is a study of identical twins. Per germline, CDR1 SGHAT and CDR2 FQNNGV. The V end lost 4 bases, the J end lost 1 base, and 20 bases lay between the germline ends. The CDR3 loop spans 18 amino acids. The same sample was also studied in work on yellow fever vaccine responses in identical twins.

The clonotype comes from a woman between 18 and 29 years old in good health. The sequencing sample was made of PBMCs. The chain has TRBV11-2 and TRBJ2-1; D ambiguous. CDR3 DNA: TGTGCCAGCAGCTCAGTTTCCCGACCACCGAATTCCTACAATGAGCAGTTCTTC. This codes for CASSSVSRPPNSYNEQFF.